The T cell receptor beta chain under discussion was sequenced for a study of cytotoxic CD8 clonotypes in ibrutinib-treated CLL. As for the study in general: The subjects consisted of roughly twelve relapsed/refractory and roughly 15 treatment-naive individuals, with some 17 IGHV unmutated. The samples contained under 300,000 productive templates on average. They also contained an average of about 90,000 productive rearrangements.

The CDR3 loop spans 15 amino acids. The ends were cut back, 8 bases at V and 3 bases at J, with 19 bases in the middle. The germline gives CDR1 LNHDA, CDR2 SQIVND (reference sequence). On this clone: Antigen: not known.

Investigators sought sequencing depths of between 1 in 200,000 and 1 in 1 million T cells. TCRdb's table, derived via immunoSEQ multiplex PCR, lists solely in-frame clones and lacks some. The sample records under 200,000 clones, roughly four fifths being singletons. Study-wide results and caveats: At baseline, clonality was higher than in age-matched healthy donors and correlated with CD8+ counts.

The chain carries TRBV19 and TRBJ1-1; D possibly corresponds to TRBD1 (6 bases). Sequenced material: PBMCs, taken after 12 months of ibrutinib treatment. The sequence was collected from a human donor with chronic lymphocytic leukemia. The CDR3 loop is CASQGGGTRDTEAFF. The CDR3 DNA follows: TGTGCCAGTCAAGGGGGGGGGACCAGGGACACTGAAGCTTTCTTT.